The T cell receptor beta chain described here comes from a study of post-analysis software for immune sequencing data. The CDR3 has 15 amino acids. V was pared by 2 bases and J by 5 bases, with 13 bases between. Germline values: CDR1 SGHRS, CDR2 YFSETQ. Study outcomes and limitations: About 5 TRBV segments (TRBV5-6, TRBV5-1 and TRBV20-1 among them) occurred more frequently in patients than in controls.

cDNA libraries of TCR beta carried unique molecular identifiers. MiXCR, applied by TCRdb to the PCR reads, yields one record per CDR3 protein. This sample has fewer than 550,000 distinct CDR3 sequences, with about a third found just once. As concerns this clonotype: Antigen unknown.

Sample: blood. This TCR was sampled from a girl under 18 with multiple sclerosis. This rearrangement joins TRBV5-1 to TRBJ2-2; maybe TRBD1 (6 bases). The CDR3 region has the DNA TGCGCCAGCAGCTTCTCGGGACAACTTACCGGGGAGCTGTTTTTT. Protein sequence: CASSFSGQLTGELFF.